The next 2 T cell receptor beta chains were all read from a single sample in a study of neurological immune-mediated disorders (dated by TCRdb to about 2019). Receptor libraries were prepared by 5' RACE. The sequencer was an Illumina HiSeq 2500. TCRdb reprocessing: public reads trimmed at Q25 with fastp, clones called with MiXCR, in-frame beta chains kept. Every entry covers one CDR3 protein and lists the most common genes and DNA from its rows. The sample table lists around 30,000 distinct CDR3 sequences, less than 5% of them with a count of one. In total, the top ten clones hold nearly 25% of the sample. Sequencing was done on a sample of CD4+ T cells from blood. The receptor source for this set is a woman aged 40-49 years in good health.

The genes are TRBV6-5 and TRBJ1-2; D is ambiguous. CDR1 is MNHEY, CDR2 SVGAGI, per germline. The germline V and J ends were trimmed by 6 bases and 6 bases, with 17 bases remaining between them. CDR3 length: 14 amino acids. The CDR3 loop is CASSTIGIPDGYTF. The CDR3, as DNA: TGTGCCAGCAGCACTATAGGGATTCCCGATGGCTACACCTTC.

The chain has TRBV20-1 and TRBJ2-1; the match to TRBD2 covers 10 bases. Germline CDR1 and CDR2: DFQATT and SNEGSKA (reference sequence). This CDR3 has 15 residues. V dropped 6 bases and J dropped 8; count of bases not matched to a gene: 13. CDR3 sequence: CSAKKMSSGGYEQFF. DNA for the CDR3: TGCAGTGCGAAAAAAATGTCTAGCGGGGGTTATGAGCAGTTCTTC.